The clone carrying this TCR beta chain appeared a few times. Its specificity is not known. The sample has other DNA sequences that encode this CDR3 too. The data stem from a study of shared clonotypes between healthy human individuals. Study-wide results and limits: It was the few donors that limited the genetic and exposure-history diversity represented.

In the original analysis: ImmunoSEQ output lacked quality scores and full-length reads, limiting matched filtering. Profiling relied on immunoSEQ multiplex PCR, and the TCRdb table lists in-frame clones only, not all of them. V and J calls and clone size are as listed in that table; D and trimming were resolved from the DNA. The sample holds millions of clones, about 95% seen once. The CDR3 covers 11 residues. Germline V lookup: CDR1 SNHLY, CDR2 FYNNEI. Trimming shortened V by 4 bases and J by 3 bases, and 3 bases separated the two germline ends. Material for sequencing was naive CD4+ T cells sorted from blood. Subset defined: CD45RA+ positively selected. The V and J genes are TRBV2 and TRBJ1-1; D not certain. This TCR came from a man aged 18 to 29 in good health. CDR3 sequence reads: CASSGDTEAFF. DNA for the CDR3: TGTGCCAGCAGTGGGGACACTGAAGCTTTCTTT.